These 29 T cell receptor beta chains share one sample of origin, sequenced in a study of blood T cell repertoires in COVID-19. Data came from immunoSEQ multiplex PCR; TCRdb stores just in-frame clones and leaves some out. The sample has approximately 150,000 clones, approximately 90% seen once. Sequencing was done on a sample of peripheral blood. These receptors all come from a woman between 45 and 65 years old with acute or convalescent COVID-19.

CDR3 region: CASSLGGTTNTEAFF. The CDR3 DNA reads TGCGCCAGCAGCTTGGGGGGGACAACAAACACTGAAGCTTTCTTT. The chain joins TRBV5-1 to TRBJ1-1; tentative D call: TRBD1 (6 bases). Germline values: CDR1 SGHRS, CDR2 YFSETQ. The ends were cut back, 0 bases at V and 2 bases at J, with 11 bases in the middle. This CDR3 spans 15 amino acids.

This chain joins TRBV25-1 and TRBJ2-5; no clear D. Between the trimmed V and J ends, which lost 3 bases and 0 bases, there was a span of 11 bases. Germline V gene sequence: CDR1 MGHDK, CDR2 SYGVNS. The CDR3 length is 15 residues. The CDR3, as DNA: TGTGCCAGCAGTGAGACGACACTGTACCAAGAGACCCAGTACTTC. The encoded protein is CASSETTLYQETQYF.

The J gene is TRBJ1-1, the V gene TRBV6-5, with a weak D call TRBD1 (5 bases). The CDR3 contains 15 residues. V was trimmed by 2 bases and J by 2 bases, leaving 12 bases between them. Looked up from germline, CDR1 is MNHEY and CDR2 is SVGAGI. CDR3 sequence reads: CASSYARQPNTEAFF. The CDR3 bases are TGTGCCAGCAGTTACGCTCGACAGCCCAACACTGAAGCTTTCTTT.

The chain has TRBV6-5 and TRBJ1-5, with D maybe TRBD1 (5 bases). Germline V gene data show CDR1 as MNHEY and CDR2 as SVGAGI. V lost 8 bases to trimming and J lost 5 bases, with 16 bases between them. There are 14 residues in the CDR3. Here the CDR3 reads CASGQGTIDQPQHF. The CDR3 nucleotides read TGTGCCAGCGGGCAGGGAACGATAGATCAGCCCCAGCATTTT.

The chain has TRBV9 and TRBJ2-7; 9 bases agree with TRBD1. CDR3 length equals 16 residues. Trimming at V came to 4 bases and at J to 5 bases, leaving 13 bases not matched to a gene. Germline V gene lookup returns CDR1 SGDLS and CDR2 YYNGEE. The CDR3 loop is CASSPKPGQGSHEQYF. As DNA, the CDR3 is TGTGCCAGCAGCCCCAAGCCGGGACAGGGTTCCCACGAGCAGTACTTC. Full variable domain (missing parts from reference TRBV9 and TRBJ2-7): DSGVTQTPKHLITATGQRVTLRCSPRSGDLSVYWYQQSLDQGLQFLIQYYNGEERAKGNILERFSAQQFPDLHSELNLSSLELGDSALYFCASSPKPGQGSHEQYFGPGTRLTVT.

The J gene is TRBJ2-7, the V gene TRBV5-6; 12 nucleotides line up with TRBD2. Trimming took 0 bases from V and 6 from J; bases not matched to a gene: 7. In germline, CDR1 is SGHDT, CDR2 YYEEEE. This CDR3 region has 16 residues. The CDR3 DNA sequence: TGTGCCAGCAGCTTGGGACTAGCGGGGGAAATGGGCGAGCAGTACTTC. This translates into CASSLGLAGEMGEQYF.

CDR3 sequence: CASSENRAGGYNEQFF. The CDR3 DNA sequence: TGCGCCAGCAGTGAGAACCGAGCGGGGGGATACAATGAGCAGTTCTTC. This chain uses TRBV10-1 with TRBJ2-1; 9 nucleotides align to TRBD2. J was trimmed by 4 bases and V by 2 bases; bases with no gene match: 6. CDR1 WNHNN and CDR2 SYGVQD come from the germline V gene (reference sequence). There are 16 residues in the CDR3.

The chain couples TRBV18 to TRBJ1-5; maybe TRBD1 (5 bases). The CDR3 has 17 residues. With 1 base removed from V and 6 bases from J, the gap between germline ends came to 19 bases. The germline gives CDR1 KGHSH, CDR2 LQKENI. Here the CDR3 DNA reads TGTGCCAGCTCACCACTCCCACCGACCCAGGGATTTCAGCCCCAGCATTTT. Amino acids: CASSPLPPTQGFQPQHF.

The V call is TRBV24-1, the J call TRBJ2-1; TRBD2 matches 7 bases. With 4 bases clipped from V and 4 bases from J, the junction kept 12 bases outside the gene matches. Looked up from germline, CDR1 is KGHDR and CDR2 is SFDVKD. The CDR3 is 17 amino acids. The CDR3 loop is CATSDGRFVGKYNEQFF. The CDR3 coding sequence is TGTGCCACCAGTGACGGGAGGTTCGTCGGGAAGTACAATGAGCAGTTCTTC.

This chain joins TRBV29-1 and TRBJ2-7; TRBD2 matches 11 bases. Germline V gives CDR1 SQVTM, CDR2 ANQGSEA. Germline trimming cut 6 bases from V and 2 bases from J; bases unmatched to any gene: 3. The CDR3 is 13 residues long. In nucleotides, the CDR3 is TGCAGCGTGAGTAGCGGGGGGGCCTACGAGCAGTACTTC. Its protein product is CSVSSGGAYEQYF.

This chain uses TRBV5-1 with TRBJ2-2; TRBD1 agrees at 7 bases. With 4 bases clipped from V and 3 bases from J, the junction kept 3 bases outside the gene matches. The V gene's germline CDR1 is SGHRS and CDR2 YFSETQ. The length of the CDR3 is 14 residues. The CDR3 protein is CASSPGQYTGELFF. CDR3 DNA sequence: TGCGCCAGCAGCCCGGGACAGTACACCGGGGAGCTGTTTTTT.

In DNA form, the CDR3 reads TGTGCCAGCAGCCGGGACAACTACGAGCAGTACTTC. This encodes CASSRDNYEQYF. The chain uses TRBV12-3 or TRBV12-4 and TRBJ2-7; weak D call: TRBD1 (6 bases). The CDR3 has 12 amino acids. Trimming left V 6 bases short and J 3 bases short, with 9 bases between.

The chain links TRBV20-1 to TRBJ1-1; D remains unclear. Germline CDR1 and CDR2: DFQATT and SNEGSKA (reference sequence). The CDR3 extends over 11 amino acids. The V end was cut by 6 bases, the J end by 8 bases, with 13 bases between. CDR3 protein: CSAIKSLEAFF. The DNA for the CDR3 is TGCAGTGCCATAAAGAGCCTAGAAGCTTTCTTT.

The chain has TRBV7-2 and TRBJ1-2; D is ambiguous. This CDR3 is 13 amino acids long. The V end was cut by 3 bases, the J end by 5 bases, with 10 bases between. Per germline, CDR1 SGHTA and CDR2 FQGNSA. The CDR3 sequence: CASSFEGEYGYTF. CDR3 in DNA: TGTGCCAGCAGCTTTGAGGGCGAGTATGGCTACACCTTC.

The rearrangement links TRBV3-1 (or the pseudogene TRBV3-2) to TRBJ1-2; TRBD1 matches 9 bases. V lost 5 bases to trimming and J lost 0 bases; unmatched junction nucleotides: 1. The CDR3 totals 14 residues. Germline V gene sequence: CDR1 LGHDT, CDR2 YNNKEL (reference sequence). This CDR3 reads CASSDRGSNYGYTF. The CDR3 DNA is TGTGCCAGCAGCGACAGGGGGTCTAACTATGGCTACACCTTC.

This chain links TRBV4-1 with TRBJ1-2, with D possibly matching TRBD1 (5 bases). This CDR3 spans 15 amino acids. Germline V CDR1 and CDR2: MGHRA, YSYEKL. V was shortened by 6 bases and J by 6 bases, with 20 bases between the two germline ends. CDR3 sequence (DNA): TGCGCCAGCAGATTGAATGGGCAGGGAAGCGATGGCTACACCTTC. It encodes CASRLNGQGSDGYTF.

The chain's CDR3 is CASSPGTDTQYF. The CDR3 DNA sequence: TGTGCCAGCAGCCCCGGGACAGATACGCAGTATTTT. This chain uses TRBV7-8 with TRBJ2-3, with D unresolved. V was clipped by 5 bases and J by 3 bases, with 6 bases between them. The CDR3 runs to 12 residues. Germline assignment: CDR1 SGHVS and CDR2 FQNEAQ.

This clone was counted once. The chain carries TRBV19 and TRBJ2-3; 10 bases fit TRBD1. V lost 4 bases to trimming and J lost 3 bases; unmatched junction nucleotides: 4. Germline V CDR1 and CDR2: LNHDA, SQIVND (reference sequence). CDR3 size: 15 residues. CDR3 nucleotide sequence: TGTGCCAGTAGTACCCCGGGACAGGGGACAGATACGCAGTATTTT. The encoded protein is CASSTPGQGTDTQYF.

V gene TRBV30 combines with J gene TRBJ2-1; a possible D gene is TRBD2 (5 bases). Germline V CDR1 and CDR2: GTSNPN, SVGIG (reference sequence). The CDR3 is 14 residues long. V lost 2 bases, J lost 9 bases, and 17 bases lay in between. The CDR3 DNA sequence: TGTGCCTGGAGTACACAAGATTCGGGGATTGAGCAGTTCTTC. Protein sequence: CAWSTQDSGIEQFF.

The chain recombines TRBV28 with TRBJ1-3; D ambiguous. V dropped 5 bases and J dropped 8 bases, with 10 bases sitting between them. This CDR3 is 12 amino acids long. Germline V gene data show CDR1 as MDHEN and CDR2 as SYDVKM. This CDR3 is CASSVNEHTIYF. Written as DNA, the CDR3 is TGTGCCAGCAGTGTTAATGAGCACACCATATATTTT.

The chain joins TRBV27 to TRBJ1-1; 7 bases agree with TRBD1. The germline V gene encodes CDR1 MNHEY and CDR2 SMNVEV (reference sequence). The CDR3 is 15 residues long. The V segment lost 6 bases and the J segment 5 bases; nucleotides outside the gene matches: 12. As DNA, the CDR3 is TGTGCCAGCAGCTATGACAGGGAAAGGAGGACTGAAGCTTTCTTT. It specifies CASSYDRERRTEAFF.

The chain uses TRBV4-2 and TRBJ1-3, with D possibly matching TRBD1 (5 bases). Germline V gene data show CDR1 as LGHNA and CDR2 as YNFKEQ. Trimming pared 4 bases from V and 0 bases from J, leaving 10 bases between. The CDR3 loop spans 15 amino acids. In DNA, the CDR3 is TGTGCCAGCAGCCGCGCACAGGTCTCTGGAAACACCATATATTTT. Its protein product is CASSRAQVSGNTIYF.

This rearrangement joins TRBV7-9 to TRBJ2-7; 9 bases map to TRBD1. This CDR3 region has 14 residues. Looked up from germline, CDR1 is SEHNR and CDR2 is FQNEAQ (reference sequence). Germline trimming cut 5 bases from V and 3 bases from J; bases unmatched to any gene: 5. CDR3 DNA sequence: TGTGCCAGCAGCCCGTGGGACAGGGTCTACGAGCAGTACTTC. It encodes CASSPWDRVYEQYF.

The gene calls are TRBV29-1 and TRBJ2-3, with TRBD2 matching 10 bases. CDR3 length: 18 amino acids. The trim removed 4 bases at V and 5 bases at J, leaving 18 bases unmatched. The germline V gene encodes CDR1 SQVTM and CDR2 ANQGSEA. For the CDR3, the DNA is TGCAGCGTTGGAGGCCTAGCGGGAGTGCCTGGTCGAGTAGATACGCAGTATTTT. It yields the protein CSVGGLAGVPGRVDTQYF.

J is TRBJ1-1 and V is TRBV6-6; 7 bases fit TRBD1. Trimming cost V 8 bases and J 2 bases; bases outside gene matches: 2. Germline CDR1 MNHNY, CDR2 SVGAGI (reference sequence). The CDR3 has 12 amino acids. Here the CDR3 reads CASDRDNTEAFF. In DNA form, the CDR3 reads TGTGCCAGCGACAGGGACAACACTGAAGCTTTCTTT.

The DNA of the CDR3 is TGTGCCAGTAGCGGTCTTATCGGGGGGGCAGTGGATACGCAGTATTTT. It encodes CASSGLIGGAVDTQYF. The chain recombines TRBV19 with TRBJ2-3; 8 bases fit TRBD2. The CDR3 sequence is 16 residues long. The germline gives CDR1 LNHDA, CDR2 SQIVND (reference sequence). With V trimmed by 6 bases and J by 6 bases, 14 bases remained unmatched.

This clone was counted a single time. The chain is built from TRBV19 and TRBJ2-2; 7 bases are shared with TRBD1. Losses at the gene ends were 7 bases for V and 2 bases for J; bases not matched to a gene: 4. Germline CDR1 reads LNHDA; CDR2 reads SQIVND (reference sequence). The CDR3 is made up of 14 amino acids. CDR3 region: CASIRTGNTGELFF. CDR3 nucleotide sequence: TGTGCCAGTATTCGGACAGGTAACACCGGGGAGCTGTTTTTT.

The chain links TRBV7-3 to TRBJ1-5, with 8 bases aligning to TRBD1. CDR1 and CDR2 from the germline V gene are SGHTA and FQGTGA. The CDR3 runs to 14 residues. V trimming: 5 bases; J trimming: 3 bases; junction bases outside the gene matches: 3. CDR3 DNA: TGTGCCAGCAGCCCGACAGGGGACAATCAGCCCCAGCATTTT. The encoded protein is CASSPTGDNQPQHF.

The V gene is TRBV24-1, the J gene TRBJ2-1; D is unresolved. Germline CDR1 reads KGHDR; CDR2 reads SFDVKD. V shed 9 bases and J shed 10 bases, with 6 bases lying between them. This CDR3 region has 9 residues. The CDR3 DNA follows: TGTGCCACCCCAGGAGAGCAGTTCTTC. Translating it yields CATPGEQFF.